This T cell receptor (beta chain) was captured in a study of OX40 agonist ivuxolimab in advanced cancers. Study-level background: Patients were roughly 83% male with ages roughly 20 to 90, mean 60.

This clone has just a few counts. The antigen remains undetermined. Study-level findings and limits: The study found that CD8+ T cells averaged more expanded clones than CD4+.

Assay: immunoSEQ multiplex PCR; the TCRdb copy retains only in-frame clones and omits some. This sample has roughly 75,000 clones, with around 83% found just once. The source was CD4+ or CD8+ T cells sorted from blood, collected in a trial of the OX40 agonist ivuxolimab. The sequence came from an adult with an advanced solid tumor such as melanoma, head and neck, liver or kidney cancer.

The CDR3: CASSGEVYTEAFF. The CDR3 DNA reads as TGTGCCAGCAGCGGAGAGGTCTACACTGAAGCTTTCTTT. The rearrangement uses TRBV9 and TRBJ1-1, with D unclear. Germline V CDR1 and CDR2: SGDLS, YYNGEE. The CDR3 length is 13 residues. V shed 3 bases and J shed 3 bases, with 9 bases lying between them.